This T cell receptor (beta chain) was observed in a study of patients and donors after allogeneic stem cell transplantation. This CDR3 comprises 15 residues. V shed 2 bases and J 4 bases; nucleotides not matched to a gene: 4. This clonotype showed up many times. From the RT-PCR reads, TCRdb called clonotypes with MiXCR, one entry per CDR3 protein. The sample lists approximately 99,000 distinct CDR3 sequences; less than 45% were seen once. J is TRBJ1-5 and V is TRBV12-3 or TRBV12-4, with 8 positions matching TRBD1. The sequence was collected from a human donor who was either an allogeneic HSCT recipient or a stem cell or donor lymphocyte infusion donor (not recorded which). It is not recorded whose cells these are; they may come from a transplant donor. The material sequenced was blood, either unsorted or a sorted T cell fraction (not recorded which). In DNA form, the CDR3 reads TGTGCCAGCAGTTTACAGGGGGCTCAGAATCAGCCCCAGCATTTT. Protein product: CASSLQGAQNQPQHF.